The 14 T cell receptor beta chains below were found in one sample sequenced in a study of spatial heterogeneity in lung cancer. Time point in this sample: sample taken at primary tumor resection. A single record per CDR3 protein comes from TCRdb applying MiXCR to the 5' RACE reads. This sample has under 25,000 distinct CDR3 sequences; about 7.6% occur once, and the top ten carry about 13%. Sample: PBMCs, taken at surgery. Receptors were obtained from a male donor with early-stage non-small cell lung cancer.

This clonotype was counted only a few times. The chain uses TRBV21-1 and TRBJ1-1; the table gives TRBD1 as D, unverified against the DNA. TRBV21-1 is a pseudogene locus. The CDR3 contains 12 residues. The chain's CDR3 is CASSKAQGEAFF. Here the CDR3 DNA reads TGTGCCAGCAGCAAAGCACAGGGTGAAGCTTTCTTT.

Concerning this clonotype: A much larger clone differs from this one at a single base, so this may be a read error. The DNA for the CDR3 is TGCGCCAGCAGCCATCCCCCGGGAGGAACTAAGATGTATGGCTACACCTTC. As protein: CASSHPPGGTKMYGYTF. The V and J genes are TRBV4-1 and TRBJ1-2, with D hard to call. The CDR3 is 17 residues long. Germline CDR1 reads MGHRA; CDR2 reads YSYEKL. V was pared by 3 bases and J by 5 bases, with 22 bases between.

The table lists this clonotype with a few counts. The rearrangement joins TRBV9 to TRBJ1-2, with 7 bases lining up with TRBD1. The CDR3 spans 14 residues. J was trimmed by 6 bases and V by 2 bases; bases with no gene match: 7. Germline values: CDR1 SGDLS, CDR2 YYNGEE. Here the CDR3 reads CASSVAIQGHGYTF. The CDR3 nucleotides read TGTGCCAGCAGCGTGGCCATACAGGGGCATGGCTACACCTTC.

There are a few counts of this clonotype. This sequence joins TRBV5-1 and TRBJ2-7; 7 bases agree with TRBD1. The CDR3 spans 18 residues. Trimming cost V 4 bases and J 1 base; bases outside gene matches: 17. Germline V gene sequence: CDR1 SGHRS, CDR2 YFSETQ. The CDR3 reads CASSLRTGGFDLSYEQYF. Written as DNA, the CDR3 is TGCGCCAGCAGCCTGAGGACAGGCGGCTTTGATTTGTCCTACGAGCAGTACTTC.

This clonotype came up many times. The V gene is TRBV19, the J gene TRBJ2-3, with D perhaps matching TRBD1 or TRBD2 (5 bases each). Trimming removed 2 bases at V and 4 bases at J, with 13 bases between. Germline V gives CDR1 LNHDA, CDR2 SQIVND (reference sequence). CDR3 length: 15 residues. CDR3 residues: CASSIQAGRSDTQYF. The CDR3 nucleotides read TGTGCCAGTAGTATACAGGCAGGGAGATCAGATACGCAGTATTTT.

V and J are TRBV5-1 and TRBJ2-7; D is unresolved. The V gene lost 2 bases and the J gene lost 1 base, with 7 bases spanning the gap. Germline V gene data show CDR1 as SGHRS and CDR2 as YFSETQ. The CDR3 has 13 amino acids. The CDR3 sequence: CASSLSPSYEQYV. The CDR3 DNA follows: TGCGCCAGCAGCTTATCACCATCCTACGAGCAGTACGTC.

This clonotype was counted ten times or more. The rearrangement links TRBV5-1 to TRBJ2-3; D call uncertain. The length of the CDR3 is 12 residues. Trimming took off 0 bases at V and 5 bases at J, with 4 bases between the two ends. CDR1 SGHRS and CDR2 YFSETQ come from the germline V gene. The chain's CDR3 is CASSLAGDTQYF. The CDR3 DNA follows: TGCGCCAGCAGCTTGGCCGGAGATACGCAGTATTTT.

This clonotype was counted only a few times. This chain links TRBV20-1 with TRBJ2-1, with TRBD2 as a possible D gene (5 bases). Germline values: CDR1 DFQATT, CDR2 SNEGSKA (reference sequence). The length of the CDR3 is 13 residues. V lost 1 base to trimming and J lost 5 bases, with 9 bases between them. CDR3 nucleotide sequence: TGCAGTGCTAGAGTTCCGACTAACAATGAGCAGTTCTTC. Amino acid sequence: CSARVPTNNEQFF.

This clonotype was seen repeatedly, ten times or more. The chain has TRBV12-3 or TRBV12-4 and TRBJ1-2; 9 nucleotides line up with TRBD1. The CDR3 contains 16 residues. The V and J ends lost 2 bases and 1 base, in that order; junction bases with no gene match: 5. CDR3 loop: CASSLHRGPYNYGYTF. DNA of the CDR3: TGTGCCAGCAGTTTACACAGGGGGCCCTATAACTATGGCTACACCTTC.

This clonotype was picked up many times. The chain employs TRBV7-9 and TRBJ2-7, with 7 positions matching TRBD1. Germline loops: CDR1 SEHNR, CDR2 FQNEAQ (reference sequence). V shed 5 bases and J 2 bases; nucleotides not matched to a gene: 6. This CDR3 is built from 14 residues. CDR3 residues: CASSATGVPYEQYF. CDR3 sequence (DNA): TGTGCCAGCAGCGCAACAGGGGTCCCCTACGAGCAGTACTTC.

This clonotype is deemed medium-sized. The chain uses TRBV6-1 and TRBJ1-1, with D unclear. V lost 8 bases and J 8 bases, leaving 18 bases between the germline ends. This CDR3 region has 13 residues. The germline V gene has CDR1 MNHNS and CDR2 SASEGT. CDR3 nucleotide sequence: TGTGCCAGCCGGAGATCAGCGGTTGTGGAAGCTTTCTTT. This sequence encodes CASRRSAVVEAFF.

By proportion, this clonotype is medium-sized. The rearrangement links TRBV29-1 to TRBJ2-3; 9 bases are a match to TRBD1. The CDR3 contains 13 residues. Germline V CDR1 and CDR2: SQVTM, ANQGSEA. V trimming: 6 bases; J trimming: 5 bases; junction bases outside the gene matches: 6. CDR3 nucleotides: TGCAGCGTCGAGGGACAGGGAAAAGATACGCAGTATTTT. Translated: CSVEGQGKDTQYF.

This rearrangement joins TRBV5-4 to TRBJ1-1; 11 bases line up with TRBD1. This CDR3 is built from 17 residues. Germline V gene sequence: CDR1 SGHNT, CDR2 YYREEE (reference sequence). The trim removed 9 bases at V and 5 bases at J, leaving 18 bases unmatched. Here the CDR3 reads CANCSPDRGLCITEAFF. The CDR3, as DNA: TGTGCCAACTGCTCCCCGGACAGGGGGCTGTGTATAACTGAAGCTTTCTTT.

This clonotype was detected many times. The chain uses TRBV10-1 and TRBJ2-5; TRBD2 matches 9 bases. Germline assignment: CDR1 WNHNN and CDR2 SYGVQD (reference sequence). CDR3 length: 15 residues. Unmatched junction bases numbered 7, after V lost 6 bases and J lost 2 bases. The CDR3 loop is CASSSGLAQQETQYF. The CDR3, as DNA: TGCGCCAGCAGCTCTGGACTAGCGCAACAAGAGACCCAGTACTTC.